This TCR beta chain was identified in a study of T cell repertoires in cytomegalovirus infection. The sample holds a few counts of this clonotype. The germline V and J ends were trimmed by 5 bases and 1 base, with 8 bases remaining between them. The CDR3 runs 14 residues. Germline CDR1 and CDR2: SGHAT and FQNNGV. In TCRdb, the reads were re-called with MiXCR into one record per CDR3 protein. The table lists approximately 500,000 distinct CDR3 sequences, more than 15% of them singletons, with roughly a quarter in the top ten. The sequenced sample consisted of CD8+ T cells from PBMCs. The sequence derives from a human donor in good health (CMV status not recorded). Some clones in this sample may be carry-over from other donors' samples. The chain links TRBV11-2 to TRBJ2-2; no firm D call. As DNA, the CDR3 is TGTGCCAGCAGCCCGGCAATGAACACCGGGGAGCTGTTTTTT. Translating it yields CASSPAMNTGELFF. The whole variable domain, remainder taken from reference TRBV11-2 and TRBJ2-2, is EAGVAQSPRYKIIEKRQSVAFWCNPISGHATLYWYQQILGQGPKLLIQFQNNGVVDDSQLPKDRFSAERLKGVDSTLKIQPAKLEDSAVYLCASSPAMNTGELFFGEGSRLTVL.